A selection of T cell receptor beta chains follows, all from one sample in a study of T-cell reconstitution after alpha-beta-depleted transplantation in children. Via MiXCR, TCRdb re-called the PCR reads, giving one row per CDR3 protein. The sample includes more than 200,000 distinct CDR3 sequences, roughly 25% seen only once; the top ten take over 2.5%. The sequencing used PBMCs, collected before TCRalphabeta/CD19-depleted stem cell transplant. Receptors were obtained from a girl between 2 and 10 years old with Fanconi anemia, due to receive a stem cell transplant. Both conserved end residues are part of each CDR3. Fields, in order: D gene, J gene, clone size, V gene, CDR3 DNA, CDR3 protein. A D gene is named only where the DNA matches it firmly. Size values are once, few and many counts, or a class for expanded clones, and some rows have none.

d_call: NA; j_call: TRBJ2-7; clone_size: many; v_call: TRBV29-1; cdr3_nt: TGCAGCGCCGGAGGACAGTTCTCCTACGAGCAGTACTTC; cdr3_aa: CSAGGQFSYEQYF
d_call: NA; j_call: TRBJ2-7; clone_size: many; v_call: TRBV12-3/TRBV12-4; cdr3_nt: TGTGCCAGCAGTTTTCTAGGGGGCGAGCAGTACTTC; cdr3_aa: CASSFLGGEQYF
d_call: TRBD2; j_call: TRBJ2-1; clone_size: NA; v_call: TRBV20-1; cdr3_nt: TGCAGTGCCAATCCTAGCGGCCCCTACAATGAGCAGTTCTTC; cdr3_aa: CSANPSGPYNEQFF
d_call: NA; j_call: TRBJ2-1; clone_size: few; v_call: TRBV18; cdr3_nt: TGTGCCAGCTCACCACGCCAGAATGAGCAGTTCTTC; cdr3_aa: CASSPRQNEQFF
d_call: NA; j_call: TRBJ1-5; clone_size: many; v_call: TRBV20-1; cdr3_nt: TGCAGTGCTAGAGCACCCATCCGCGGTAACCAGCCCCAGCATTTT; cdr3_aa: CSARAPIRGNQPQHF
d_call: NA; j_call: TRBJ2-3; clone_size: once; v_call: TRBV20-1; cdr3_nt: TGCAGTGCTAGAGGCGACCTCCGAACGCAGTATTTT; cdr3_aa: CSARGDLRTQYF
d_call: NA; j_call: TRBJ2-3; clone_size: few; v_call: TRBV6-5; cdr3_nt: TGTGCCAGCAGTTCTACCCTACTACCTAGCACAGATACGCAGTATTTT; cdr3_aa: CASSSTLLPSTDTQYF
d_call: NA; j_call: TRBJ2-2; clone_size: many; v_call: TRBV20-1; cdr3_nt: TGCAGTGCTCGAGGGACCGGGACTCACACCGGGGAGCTGTTTTTT; cdr3_aa: CSARGTGTHTGELFF
d_call: NA; j_call: TRBJ2-7; clone_size: few; v_call: TRBV6-5; cdr3_nt: TGTGCCAGCAGTTACTCTTCGGGGACCGAGCAGTACTTC; cdr3_aa: CASSYSSGTEQYF
d_call: NA; j_call: TRBJ2-1; clone_size: NA; v_call: TRBV7-8; cdr3_nt: TGTGCCAGCAGCTTAGTCCTGCGTCAGCGATTCTACAATGAGCAGTTCTTC; cdr3_aa: CASSLVLRQRFYNEQFF
d_call: NA; j_call: TRBJ2-7; clone_size: NA; v_call: TRBV29-1; cdr3_nt: TGCAGCGTTCAGGGGCCCCCTCCCTACGAGCAGTACTTC; cdr3_aa: CSVQGPPPYEQYF
d_call: NA; j_call: TRBJ2-3; clone_size: NA; v_call: TRBV29-1; cdr3_nt: TGCAGCGTTGAAGATGCGGGACACCATAGCACAGATACGCAGTATTTT; cdr3_aa: CSVEDAGHHSTDTQYF
d_call: NA; j_call: TRBJ2-3; clone_size: NA; v_call: TRBV7-2; cdr3_nt: TGTGCCAGCGCCCCCGGGTGGGGGGTCCCAGATACGCAGTATTTT; cdr3_aa: CASAPGWGVPDTQYF
d_call: NA; j_call: TRBJ1-2; clone_size: few; v_call: TRBV7-2; cdr3_nt: TGTGCCAGCATTGGCTCGTCAAACAGAGCTTATGGCTACACCTTC; cdr3_aa: CASIGSSNRAYGYTF
d_call: NA; j_call: TRBJ2-7; clone_size: few; v_call: TRBV21-1; cdr3_nt: TGTGCCAGCGCAAACAGGGGGCTGGTCGACTACGAGCAGTACTTC; cdr3_aa: CASANRGLVDYEQYF
d_call: NA; j_call: TRBJ1-5; clone_size: NA; v_call: TRBV12-3/TRBV12-4; cdr3_nt: TGTGCCAGCAGCTACAGTGGAGGCGGTCAGCCCCAGCATTTT; cdr3_aa: CASSYSGGGQPQHF
d_call: NA; j_call: TRBJ2-4; clone_size: many; v_call: TRBV27; cdr3_nt: TGTGCCAGCAGTTCAAATAGCGTCATGTCCAAAAACATTCAGTACTTC; cdr3_aa: CASSSNSVMSKNIQYF
d_call: NA; j_call: TRBJ2-7; clone_size: once; v_call: TRBV4-1; cdr3_nt: TGCGCCAGCAGCCAAATAAGAGTACGATACGAGCAGTACTTC; cdr3_aa: CASSQIRVRYEQYF
d_call: NA; j_call: TRBJ2-7; clone_size: many; v_call: TRBV4-1; cdr3_nt: TGCGCCAGCAGCCAAGATCGGTTCCTTCCTTACGAGCAGTACTTC; cdr3_aa: CASSQDRFLPYEQYF
d_call: NA; j_call: TRBJ1-1; clone_size: NA; v_call: TRBV5-1; cdr3_nt: TGCGCCAGCAGCTTGGCCTGGGTTAGTAGTGAAGCTTTCTTT; cdr3_aa: CASSLAWVSSEAFF
d_call: TRBD2; j_call: TRBJ2-7; clone_size: NA; v_call: TRBV6-1; cdr3_nt: TGTGCCAGCAGTCTTGGGACTAGCGGGGGCTACGAGCAGTACTTC; cdr3_aa: CASSLGTSGGYEQYF
d_call: NA; j_call: TRBJ2-1; clone_size: many; v_call: TRBV20-1; cdr3_nt: TGCAGTGCGCCGCAGGGTCAGCAGTTCTTC; cdr3_aa: CSAPQGQQFF
d_call: NA; j_call: TRBJ2-7; clone_size: many; v_call: TRBV20-1; cdr3_nt: TGCAGTGTTCCGTTCGCCCGGGACTTAGCCCCCTACGAGCAGTACTTC; cdr3_aa: CSVPFARDLAPYEQYF
d_call: NA; j_call: TRBJ2-2; clone_size: many; v_call: TRBV4-1; cdr3_nt: TGCGCCAGCAGCCAAGATGTACCAGTCAACACCGGGGAGCTGTTTTTT; cdr3_aa: CASSQDVPVNTGELFF
d_call: NA; j_call: TRBJ2-7; clone_size: many; v_call: TRBV29-1; cdr3_nt: TGCAGCGCGAGACAGGCGAGCTCCTACGAGCAGTACTTC; cdr3_aa: CSARQASSYEQYF
d_call: NA; j_call: TRBJ2-1; clone_size: NA; v_call: TRBV20-1; cdr3_nt: TGCAGTGCTTCCGGACTAACGATCTACAATGAGCAGTTCTTC; cdr3_aa: CSASGLTIYNEQFF